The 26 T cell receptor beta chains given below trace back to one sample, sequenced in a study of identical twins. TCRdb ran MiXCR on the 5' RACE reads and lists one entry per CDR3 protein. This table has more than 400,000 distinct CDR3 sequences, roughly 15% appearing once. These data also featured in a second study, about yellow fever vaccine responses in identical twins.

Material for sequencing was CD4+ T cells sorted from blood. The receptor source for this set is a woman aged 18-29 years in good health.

The DNA for the CDR3 is TGTGCCAGCAGTTACCGACAGGGGTATGGCTACACCTTC. This encodes CASSYRQGYGYTF. This chain uses TRBV6-5 with TRBJ1-2, with 8 bases lining up with TRBD1. V gave up 2 bases and J gave up 5 bases; unmatched junction bases: 1. The germline gives CDR1 MNHEY, CDR2 SVGAGI. There are 13 residues in the CDR3.

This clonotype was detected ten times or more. Here the CDR3 DNA reads TGTGCCAGCAGCTTAACGGACTTGGGTACGCAGTATTTT. As protein: CASSLTDLGTQYF. J is TRBJ2-3 and V is TRBV7-3; tentative D call: TRBD2 (5 bases). CDR1 and CDR2 (germline): SGHTA, FQGTGA. The CDR3 runs 13 residues. V lost 0 bases to trimming and J lost 8 bases, with 9 bases between them.

As DNA, the CDR3 is TGTGCCAGCAGTGAGCGCCCGAGAATAAAGGAGCTGTTTTTT. Translated: CASSERPRIKELFF. This rearrangement joins TRBV2 to TRBJ2-2; D not certain. This CDR3 comprises 14 residues. The ends were cut back, 3 bases at V and 10 bases at J, with 15 bases in the middle. Germline CDR1 and CDR2: SNHLY and FYNNEI.

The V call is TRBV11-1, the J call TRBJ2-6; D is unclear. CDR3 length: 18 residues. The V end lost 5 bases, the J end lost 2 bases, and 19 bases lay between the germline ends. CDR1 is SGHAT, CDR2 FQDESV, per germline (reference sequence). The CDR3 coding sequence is TGTGCCAGCAGCCCCGGCCGGGCCGAGAAAACTGGGGCCAACGTCCTGACTTTC. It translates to CASSPGRAEKTGANVLTF.

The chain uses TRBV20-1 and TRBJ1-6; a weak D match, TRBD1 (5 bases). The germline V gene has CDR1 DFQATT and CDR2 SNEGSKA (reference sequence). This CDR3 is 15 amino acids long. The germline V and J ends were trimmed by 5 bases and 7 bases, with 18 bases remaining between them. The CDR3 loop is CSAGGVSGLNSPLHF. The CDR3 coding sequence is TGCAGTGCTGGGGGAGTCTCAGGGTTGAATTCACCCCTCCACTTT.

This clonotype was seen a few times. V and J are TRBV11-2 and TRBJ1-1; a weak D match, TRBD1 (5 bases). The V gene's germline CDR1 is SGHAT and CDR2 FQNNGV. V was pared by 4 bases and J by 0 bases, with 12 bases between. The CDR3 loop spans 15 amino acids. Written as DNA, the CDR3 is TGTGCCAGCAGCTCCACCAAGGGGATGAACACTGAAGCTTTCTTT. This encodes CASSSTKGMNTEAFF.

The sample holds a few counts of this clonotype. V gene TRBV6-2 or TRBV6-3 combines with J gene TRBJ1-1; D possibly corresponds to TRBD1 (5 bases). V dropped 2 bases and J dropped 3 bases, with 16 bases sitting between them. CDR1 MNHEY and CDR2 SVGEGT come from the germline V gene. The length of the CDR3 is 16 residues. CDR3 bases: TGTGCCAGCAGTTACGACAGTAAGGCGCTTTACACTGAAGCTTTCTTT. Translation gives CASSYDSKALYTEAFF.

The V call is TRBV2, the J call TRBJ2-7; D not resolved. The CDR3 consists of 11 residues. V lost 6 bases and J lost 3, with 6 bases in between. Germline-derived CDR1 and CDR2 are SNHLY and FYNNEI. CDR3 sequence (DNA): TGTGCCAGCAGATATAGCTACGAGCAGTACTTC. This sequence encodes CASRYSYEQYF.

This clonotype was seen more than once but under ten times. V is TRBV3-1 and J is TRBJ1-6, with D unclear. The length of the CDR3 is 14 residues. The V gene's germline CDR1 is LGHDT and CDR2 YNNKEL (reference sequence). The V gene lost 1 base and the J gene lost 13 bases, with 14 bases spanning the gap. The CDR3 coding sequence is TGTGCCAGCAGCCAAGGTGTGGGCCCTTTTCCCCTCCACTTT. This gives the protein CASSQGVGPFPLHF. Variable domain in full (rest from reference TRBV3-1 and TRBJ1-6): DTAVSQTPKYLVTQMGNDKSIKCEQNLGHDTMYWYKQDSKKFLKIMFSYNNKELIINETVPNRFSPKSPDKAHLNLHINSLELGDSAVYFCASSQGVGPFPLHFGNGTRLTVT.

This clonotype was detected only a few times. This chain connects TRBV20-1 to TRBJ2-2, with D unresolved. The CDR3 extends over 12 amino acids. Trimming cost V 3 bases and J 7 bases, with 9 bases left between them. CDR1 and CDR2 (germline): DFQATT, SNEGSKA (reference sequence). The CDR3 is CSAREMNGELFF. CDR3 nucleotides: TGCAGTGCTAGGGAGATGAACGGGGAGCTGTTTTTT.

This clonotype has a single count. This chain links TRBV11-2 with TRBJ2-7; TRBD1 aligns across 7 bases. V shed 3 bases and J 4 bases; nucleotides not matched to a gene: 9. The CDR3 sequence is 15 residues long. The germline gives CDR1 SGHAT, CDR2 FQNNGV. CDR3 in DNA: TGTGCCAGCAGCTTGACCTTAGAGGGGGCGTACGAGCAGTACGTC. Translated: CASSLTLEGAYEQYV.

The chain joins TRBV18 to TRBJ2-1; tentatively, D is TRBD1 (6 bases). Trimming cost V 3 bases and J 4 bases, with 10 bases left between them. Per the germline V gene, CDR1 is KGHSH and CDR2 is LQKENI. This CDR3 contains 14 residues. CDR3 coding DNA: TGTGCCAGCTCACCTAAGAGGGGGTACAATGAGCAGTTCTTC. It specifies CASSPKRGYNEQFF.

CDR3 DNA sequence: TGTGCCAGCAGCTTAAAGGAGGCAGGGAGCTCCTACGAGCAGTACTTC. Residues: CASSLKEAGSSYEQYF. The chain has TRBV7-9 and TRBJ2-7; D may be TRBD1 or TRBD2 (5 bases each). V was cut by 2 bases and J by 0 bases, with 14 bases left in between. Germline loops: CDR1 SEHNR, CDR2 FQNEAQ (reference sequence). The CDR3 runs 16 residues.

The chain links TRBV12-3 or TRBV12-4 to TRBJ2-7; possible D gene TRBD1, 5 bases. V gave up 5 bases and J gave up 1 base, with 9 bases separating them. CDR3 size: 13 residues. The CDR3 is CASSSQGSYEQYF. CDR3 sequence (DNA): TGTGCCAGCAGTAGTCAGGGATCCTACGAGCAGTACTTC.

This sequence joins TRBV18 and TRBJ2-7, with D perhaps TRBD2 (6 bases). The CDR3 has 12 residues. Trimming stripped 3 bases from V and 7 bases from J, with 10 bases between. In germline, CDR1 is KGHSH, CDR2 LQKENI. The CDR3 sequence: CASSPLRDEQYF. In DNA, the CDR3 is TGTGCCAGCTCACCCCTGCGGGATGAGCAGTACTTC.

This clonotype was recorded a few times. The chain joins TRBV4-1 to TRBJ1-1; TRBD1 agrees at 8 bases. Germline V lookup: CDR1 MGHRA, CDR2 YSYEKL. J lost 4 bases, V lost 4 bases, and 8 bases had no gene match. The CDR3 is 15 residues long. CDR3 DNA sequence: TGCGCCAGCAGCCTCAGGGGGCGGGAGTCCACTGAAGCTTTCTTT. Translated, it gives CASSLRGRESTEAFF.

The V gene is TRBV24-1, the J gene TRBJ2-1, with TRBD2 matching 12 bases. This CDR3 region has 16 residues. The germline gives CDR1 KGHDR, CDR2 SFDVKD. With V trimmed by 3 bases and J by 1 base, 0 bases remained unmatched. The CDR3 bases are TGTGCCACCAGTGATACTAGCGGGGGGTCCTACAATGAGCAGTTCTTC. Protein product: CATSDTSGGSYNEQFF.

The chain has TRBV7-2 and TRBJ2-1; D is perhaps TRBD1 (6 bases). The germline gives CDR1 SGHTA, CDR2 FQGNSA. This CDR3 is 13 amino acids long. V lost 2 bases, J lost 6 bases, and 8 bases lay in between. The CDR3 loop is CASSLWGLNEQFF. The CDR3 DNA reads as TGTGCCAGCAGCTTATGGGGGCTCAATGAGCAGTTCTTC.

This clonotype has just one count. The CDR3 loop reads CASSSSRTGVSNEQFF. CDR3 in DNA: TGTGCCAGCAGCTCCTCTCGGACAGGGGTCAGCAATGAGCAGTTCTTC. This sequence joins TRBV7-3 and TRBJ2-1; 9 bases match TRBD1. In germline, CDR1 is SGHTA, CDR2 FQGTGA. Trimming removed 4 bases from V and 6 bases from J; junction bases left unmatched: 10. The CDR3 sequence is 16 residues long.

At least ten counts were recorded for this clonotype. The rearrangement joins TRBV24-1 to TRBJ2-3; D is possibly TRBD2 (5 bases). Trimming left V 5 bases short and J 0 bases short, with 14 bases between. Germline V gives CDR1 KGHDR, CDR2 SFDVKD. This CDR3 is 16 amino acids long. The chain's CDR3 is CATSATGRGSTDTQYF. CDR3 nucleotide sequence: TGTGCCACCAGTGCCACCGGACGGGGTAGCACAGATACGCAGTATTTT.

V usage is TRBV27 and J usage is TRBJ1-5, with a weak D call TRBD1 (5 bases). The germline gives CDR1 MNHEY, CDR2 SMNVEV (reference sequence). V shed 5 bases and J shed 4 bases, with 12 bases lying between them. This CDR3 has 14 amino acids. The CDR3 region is CASSQNGGNQPQHF. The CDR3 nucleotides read TGTGCCAGCAGTCAGAATGGGGGTAATCAGCCCCAGCATTTT.

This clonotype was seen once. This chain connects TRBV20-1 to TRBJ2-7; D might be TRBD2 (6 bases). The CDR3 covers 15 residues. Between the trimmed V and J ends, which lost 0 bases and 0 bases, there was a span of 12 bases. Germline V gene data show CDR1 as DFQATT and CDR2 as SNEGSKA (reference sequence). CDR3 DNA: TGCAGTGCTAGAGATTCTGCCGGGAGCTCCTACGAGCAGTACTTC. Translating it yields CSARDSAGSSYEQYF.

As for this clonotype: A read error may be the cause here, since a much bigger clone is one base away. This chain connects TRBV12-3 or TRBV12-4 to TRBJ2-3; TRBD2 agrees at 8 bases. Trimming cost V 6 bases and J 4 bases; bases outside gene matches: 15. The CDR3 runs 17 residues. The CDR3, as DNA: TGTGCCAGCAGAAAAACCTTAACTAGCGGTCTTGCAGATACGCAGTATTTT. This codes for CASRKTLTSGLADTQYF.

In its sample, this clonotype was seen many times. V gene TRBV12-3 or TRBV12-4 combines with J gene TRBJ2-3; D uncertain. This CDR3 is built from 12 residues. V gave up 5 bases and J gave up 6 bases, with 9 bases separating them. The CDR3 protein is CASSVPWDTQYF. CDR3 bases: TGTGCCAGCAGTGTGCCCTGGGATACGCAGTATTTT.

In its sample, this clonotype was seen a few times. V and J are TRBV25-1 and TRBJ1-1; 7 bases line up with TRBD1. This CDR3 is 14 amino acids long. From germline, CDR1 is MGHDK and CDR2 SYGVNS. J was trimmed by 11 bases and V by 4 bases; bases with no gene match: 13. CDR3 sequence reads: CASSGYGQERWAFF. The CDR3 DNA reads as TGTGCCAGCAGTGGATATGGACAGGAAAGATGGGCTTTCTTT. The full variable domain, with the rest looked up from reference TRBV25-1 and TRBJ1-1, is EADIYQTPRYLVIGTGKKITLECSQTMGHDKMYWYQQDPGMELHLIHYSYGVNSTEKGDLSSESTVSRIRTEHFPLTLESARPSHTSQYLCASSGYGQERWAFFGQGTRLTVV.

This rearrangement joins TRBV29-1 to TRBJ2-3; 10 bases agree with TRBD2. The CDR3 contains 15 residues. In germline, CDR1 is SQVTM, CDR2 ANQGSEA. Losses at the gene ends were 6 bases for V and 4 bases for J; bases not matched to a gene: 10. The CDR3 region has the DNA TGCAGCGTCCGATCAGCGGGAGGGCTAGCAGATACGCAGTATTTT. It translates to CSVRSAGGLADTQYF.